These T cell receptor beta chains were read from a single sample in a study of blood T cells in healthy people across ages. Via MiXCR, TCRdb re-called the 5' RACE reads, giving one row per CDR3 protein. The table includes 550,000 to 800,000 distinct CDR3 sequences, about a third detected once. Sequencing input: blood. These receptors were taken from an elderly woman in good health. CDR3s include the opening cysteine and the closing phenylalanine or tryptophan. D genes are given only for firm matches. Size tells how often a clone was seen (once, few, many) or the class of an expanded clone, and some rows leave it out.

abundance	v_gene	d_gene	j_gene	CDR3nt	CDR3aa
many	TRBV10-3	TRBD2	TRBJ2-7	TGTGCCATCGGGGGGACTAGCGGGGGGTCCGAGCAGTACTTC	CAIGGTSGGSEQYF
-	TRBV6-2/TRBV6-3	-	TRBJ1-5	TGTGCCAGCAGCCACCGGGACTCAAATAGCAATCAGCCCCAGCATTTT	CASSHRDSNSNQPQHF
many	TRBV29-1	-	TRBJ1-2	TGCAGTGGGGTCGGGGGCTATGGCTACACCTTC	CSGVGGYGYTF
few	TRBV18	TRBD2	TRBJ2-7	TGTGCCAGCTCACCAAAAGCGGGGGGTTACGAGCAGTACTTC	CASSPKAGGYEQYF
many	TRBV28	-	TRBJ2-7	TGTGCCAGCAGTTTGGTCGGTCGCAGCTCCTACGAGCAGTACTTC	CASSLVGRSSYEQYF
-	TRBV4-2	TRBD1	TRBJ2-3	TGTGCCAGCAGCCAGACCCCGGGACAGGGAGTTGCTGATACGCAGTATTTT	CASSQTPGQGVADTQYF
many	TRBV20-1	-	TRBJ1-1	TGCAGTGCTAGGGGAAGGTGGACTGAAGCTTTCTTT	CSARGRWTEAFF
few	TRBV3-1	-	TRBJ2-1	TGTGCCAGCAGCCAAGAGGCCATCTACAATGAGCAGTTCTTC	CASSQEAIYNEQFF
-	TRBV28	-	TRBJ2-1	TGTGTCAGCAGTGTGGGAAATGAGCAGTTCTTC	CVSSVGNEQFF
-	TRBV7-2	TRBD1	TRBJ2-5	TGTGCCAGCAGCTTAGACCCTACAGGGGGCCGGGAGCAGTACTTC	CASSLDPTGGREQYF
many	TRBV4-3	-	TRBJ2-3	TGCGCCAGCAGCCAAGGACAGAGATCAGATACGCAGTATTTT	CASSQGQRSDTQYF
-	TRBV29-1	TRBD2	TRBJ2-1	TGCAGCGTCTCGCTGGGAGCGGGAGGGGGTAATGAGCAGTTCTTC	CSVSLGAGGGNEQFF
many	TRBV10-3	TRBD1	TRBJ2-7	TGTGCCATCAGTGAGTCGGGGACAGGCGAGCAGTACTTC	CAISESGTGEQYF
many	TRBV5-1	-	TRBJ2-1	TGCGCCACCAGGTTGGGACGCCAGCAGTTCTTC	CATRLGRQQFF
-	TRBV20-1	-	TRBJ1-4	TGCAGTGCTCTAGATAAGTTACGGCGGGATGAAAAACTGTTTTTT	CSALDKLRRDEKLFF
-	TRBV10-3	-	TRBJ1-5	TGTGCCATCAGTGAGTCAGGGCCCAATCAGCCCCAGCATTTT	CAISESGPNQPQHF
many	TRBV2	-	TRBJ1-2	TGTGCCAGCACCGCGGACGGAGCTAACTATGGCTACACCTTC	CASTADGANYGYTF
-	TRBV4-2	-	TRBJ2-2	TGTGCCAGCAGCCTCCCGGGGCAGGGGACCGGGGAGCCGTTTTTT	CASSLPGQGTGEPFF
many	TRBV7-2	-	TRBJ1-5	TGTGCCAGCAGCTTAATGGGACTTATTAATCAGCCCCAGCATTTT	CASSLMGLINQPQHF
few	TRBV7-2	TRBD1	TRBJ1-5	TGTGCCAGCAGCGTCCGGACAGGGGGCGGTCAGCCCCAGCATTTT	CASSVRTGGGQPQHF
-	TRBV5-4	-	TRBJ1-1	TGTGCCAGCACCTTTGCGACAGGACATAGAGGGAACACTGAAGCTTTCTTT	CASTFATGHRGNTEAFF
many	TRBV12-3/TRBV12-4	-	TRBJ1-1	TGTGCCAGCAGCTCCGACAGGCACACTGAAGCTTTCTTT	CASSSDRHTEAFF
-	TRBV7-2	TRBD2	TRBJ2-3	TGTGCCAGCAGCTTAGCTTGGCGGGGGGGCGGGGATACGCAGTATTTT	CASSLAWRGGGDTQYF
-	TRBV20-1	-	TRBJ2-5	TGCAGTGCTAGAGGCCCAGAGCAAGAGACCCAGTACTTC	CSARGPEQETQYF
many	TRBV2	TRBD2	TRBJ2-1	TGTGCCAGCAGCGGTGGGACTAGCGGGTACAATGAGCAGTTCTTC	CASSGGTSGYNEQFF
-	TRBV20-1	TRBD2	TRBJ2-1	TGCAGTGCTTCCGCCCGGGGAAGCGGGGTGAACTACAATGAGCAGTTCTTC	CSASARGSGVNYNEQFF
many	TRBV6-5	TRBD1	TRBJ1-2	TGTGCCAGCAGTTACGGGGGTCATAGGGGGCCGGGTGGCTACACCTTC	CASSYGGHRGPGGYTF
-	TRBV20-1	-	TRBJ2-3	TGCAGTGCTAGTGGCCAGGGAGGCGATACGCAGTATTTT	CSASGQGGDTQYF
-	TRBV21-1	-	TRBJ2-7	TGTGCCAGCAGCAAAGCCGGGGACGACTGGACCGGCACCTACGAGCAGTACTTC	CASSKAGDDWTGTYEQYF
-	TRBV9	-	TRBJ1-1	TGTGCCAGCAGCGTAGCTGCTCAGTCTGAAGCTTTCTTT	CASSVAAQSEAFF
many	TRBV15	-	TRBJ2-5	TGTGCCACCAGCAGGGAAACACGAGAGACCCAGTACTTC	CATSRETRETQYF
many	TRBV10-3	-	TRBJ2-7	TGTGCCATCAGTGATCAGTTTCCGGGGCAGTACTTC	CAISDQFPGQYF
-	TRBV7-2	TRBD2	TRBJ2-5	TGTGCCAGCAGCTCAAGCGGGGGGGCTCGAGAGACCCAGTACTTC	CASSSSGGARETQYF
few	TRBV20-1	-	TRBJ2-2	TGCAGTGCTAGAATGGGACAGAACACCGGGGAGCTGTTTTTT	CSARMGQNTGELFF
many	TRBV4-2	-	TRBJ2-3	TGTGCCAGCAGCCAAGTGGACCGTACAGATACGCAGTATTTT	CASSQVDRTDTQYF
few	TRBV21-1	-	TRBJ2-7	TGTGCCAGCACTCCTTGGAGGACAAAAGACAATGAGCAGTACTTC	CASTPWRTKDNEQYF
few	TRBV7-9	-	TRBJ1-4	TGTGCCAGCAGCCAGGGGAGTGGTAATGAAAAACTGTTTTTT	CASSQGSGNEKLFF
many	TRBV19	TRBD1	TRBJ1-2	TGTGCCAGTAGTATAGTGGAGACAGGGGACGGCTACACCTTC	CASSIVETGDGYTF
few	TRBV5-1	-	TRBJ1-1	TGCGCCAGCGGGGCGGGGTCCACTGAAGCTTTCTTT	CASGAGSTEAFF
once	TRBV29-1	TRBD2	TRBJ2-7	TGCAGCGTTGAAGCGGGAGGAGCCACCTACGAGCAGTACTTC	CSVEAGGATYEQYF
many	TRBV14	-	TRBJ2-5	TGTGCCAGCAGCCAAGATCCGAAGACAGGTCGAGTGGAGACCCAGTACTTC	CASSQDPKTGRVETQYF
few	TRBV7-2	-	TRBJ2-2	TGTGCCAGCAGCTTTAGACAGACGAACACCGGGGAGCTGTTTTTT	CASSFRQTNTGELFF
-	TRBV3-1	TRBD1	TRBJ1-4	TGTGCCAGCAGCCCAGGGACAGGGGTGATTGCGGAAAAACCGTTTTTT	CASSPGTGVIAEKPFF
-	TRBV30	-	TRBJ1-2	TGTGCCTGGAGCACGCCCGACTATGGCTACACCTTC	CAWSTPDYGYTF
-	TRBV3-1	-	TRBJ1-1	TGTGCCAGCAGCCCAGGGGAGGGAAACACTGAAGCTTTCTTT	CASSPGEGNTEAFF
many	TRBV5-6	TRBD1	TRBJ1-6	TGTGCCAGCAGCCCGGACAGGGGGCTAGGTTCACCCCTCCACTTT	CASSPDRGLGSPLHF
-	TRBV20-1	-	TRBJ2-5	TGCAGTGCTGGAGATCACAGGGTGCAAAGAGAGCAGTACTTC	CSAGDHRVQREQYF
few	TRBV20-1	-	TRBJ1-2	TGCAGTGCTCGGGCGAGCCCCTATGGCTACACCTTC	CSARASPYGYTF
-	TRBV9	-	TRBJ2-1	TGTGCCAGCAGCGTAGGAATCGGGGAGAGGGAGACCCAGTTCTTC	CASSVGIGERETQFF
many	TRBV5-6	TRBD1	TRBJ2-3	TGTGCCAGCAGCCATTCGGGACAGGGCGCAGATACGCAGTATTTT	CASSHSGQGADTQYF
-	TRBV7-2	TRBD2	TRBJ2-1	TGTGCCAGCAGCTTACCTCTAGCGGGGGGCCTTAGCTCCTACAATGAGCAGTTCTTC	CASSLPLAGGLSSYNEQFF
-	TRBV7-2	-	TRBJ2-1	TGTGCCAGCAGCTTGCCTAGTTGGGGCGGTGAGCAGTTCTTC	CASSLPSWGGEQFF
few	TRBV10-3	-	TRBJ1-3	TGTGCCATCAGTGAGGCAGGCTCTGGAAACACCATATATTTT	CAISEAGSGNTIYF
-	TRBV10-3	-	TRBJ2-7	TGTGCCTCCACGCCTGTGGACACAACCTACGGGCAGTACTTC	CASTPVDTTYGQYF
-	TRBV5-1	-	TRBJ2-5	TGCGCCAGCACCAATAGCGGATCCCAGGAGACCCAGTACTTC	CASTNSGSQETQYF
few	TRBV6-2/TRBV6-3	TRBD1	TRBJ2-5	TGTGCCAGCAGTTACCAGGGGGTGGAGACCCAGTACTTC	CASSYQGVETQYF
once	TRBV7-2	-	TRBJ2-1	TGTGCCAGCAGCTTAATTAGCGGAGGGGGTGCGAATGAGCAGTTCTTC	CASSLISGGGANEQFF
once	TRBV14	TRBD1	TRBJ1-2	TGTGCCAGCAGCCAACGCTACATGGACAGGGGGGAAGGCTACACCTTC	CASSQRYMDRGEGYTF
many	TRBV7-9	-	TRBJ2-3	TGTGCCAGCAGCCCCCGGGACTTGGGGACAGATGTTACGCAGTATTTT	CASSPRDLGTDVTQYF